This TCR beta chain came from a study of cytomegalovirus exposure and HLA in healthy donors. Study outcomes and limitations: Exclusion as indistinguishable affected some V segments, including TRBV6-2 and TRBV6-3. In a later analysis, V- and J-gene trimming of beta chains associated with a DCLRE1C missense variant, replicated independently. A later analysis reportedly found that, within productive TCRs, an Asian-associated ancestry cluster had fewer N-insertions than the mean observed across the approximately 670 donors.

About this clone itself: Its cognate antigen is unknown.

The V end lost 1 base, the J end lost 5 bases, and 11 bases lay between the germline ends. CDR1 and CDR2 from the germline V gene are LGHNA and YNFKEQ. The CDR3 spans 14 residues. The PCR had 60 Vbeta and 13 Jbeta primers. This table comes from immunoSEQ multiplex PCR, and its TCRdb copy is limited to in-frame clones, with some not included. This table holds around 91,000 clones, roughly 73% found once. The chain couples TRBV4-2 to TRBJ1-2; D remains ambiguous. This TCR was recovered from a male donor in good health and CMV-seropositive. What was sequenced was PBMCs. This CDR3 reads CASSQAQDPYGYTF. The CDR3 DNA is TGTGCCAGCAGCCAAGCCCAGGATCCATATGGCTACACCTTC.